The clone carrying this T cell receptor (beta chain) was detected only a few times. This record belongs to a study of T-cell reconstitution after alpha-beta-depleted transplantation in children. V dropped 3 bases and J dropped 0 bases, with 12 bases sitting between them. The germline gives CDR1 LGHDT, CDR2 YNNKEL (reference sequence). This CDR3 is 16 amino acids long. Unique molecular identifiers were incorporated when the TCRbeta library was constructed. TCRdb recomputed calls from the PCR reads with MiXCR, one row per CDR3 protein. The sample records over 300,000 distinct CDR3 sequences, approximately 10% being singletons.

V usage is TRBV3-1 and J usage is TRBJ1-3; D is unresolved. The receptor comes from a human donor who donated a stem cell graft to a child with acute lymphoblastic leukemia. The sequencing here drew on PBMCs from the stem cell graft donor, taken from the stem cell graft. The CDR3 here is CASSHSILDSGNTIYF. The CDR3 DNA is TGTGCCAGCAGCCATTCAATACTTGACTCTGGAAACACCATATATTTT. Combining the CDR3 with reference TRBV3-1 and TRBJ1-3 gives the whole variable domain DTAVSQTPKYLVTQMGNDKSIKCEQNLGHDTMYWYKQDSKKFLKIMFSYNNKELIINETVPNRFSPKSPDKAHLNLHINSLELGDSAVYFCASSHSILDSGNTIYFGEGSWLTVV.